The T cell receptor beta chain described here comes from a study of cytomegalovirus exposure and HLA in healthy donors. PCR was performed using 60 Vbeta and 13 Jbeta primers. Profiling relied on immunoSEQ multiplex PCR, and the TCRdb table lists in-frame clones only, not all of them. Of 150,000 to 200,000 clones in the sample, under 75% were seen once. Germline V gene sequence: CDR1 MNHEY, CDR2 SVGAGI. V was cut by 7 bases and J by 6 bases, with 13 bases left in between. This CDR3 has 13 amino acids. Findings and caveats of the study: CMV serostatus was the only recorded immune exposure for donors. There were some V segments, including TRBV6-2 and TRBV6-3, excluded as indistinguishable. TCR beta chains numbering 150 to 200 were designated cytomegalovirus-associated.

As concerns this clone: The antigen is unknown.

The sequencing sample was made of PBMCs. This receptor was taken from a man aged 40-49 years in good health and CMV-seropositive. V and J are TRBV6-5 and TRBJ2-1, with D tentatively TRBD2 (5 bases). DNA for the CDR3: TGTGCCAGCACCTCGACTGCGGGCAATGAGCAGTTCTTC. It encodes CASTSTAGNEQFF.